Below, 10 T cell receptor beta chains from the same sample are listed, as sequenced in a study of blood T cell repertoires in COVID-19. Measured with immunoSEQ multiplex PCR; TCRdb has only the in-frame clones, and not every one. This sample has tens of thousands of clones; around 90% occur once, and the top ten carry about 3%. Sequencing was performed on peripheral blood. The receptors shown here come from a man aged 50 or older with active COVID-19.

This clone was recorded once. The gene calls are TRBV19 and TRBJ2-1; D unclear. In germline, CDR1 is LNHDA, CDR2 SQIVND (reference sequence). This CDR3 spans 16 amino acids. The V end was cut by 0 bases, the J end by 0 bases, with 9 bases between. This CDR3 is CASSIDALSSYNEQFF. The CDR3 nucleotides read TGTGCCAGTAGTATAGATGCGCTGAGCTCCTACAATGAGCAGTTCTTC. The variable domain in full, completed from reference TRBV19 and TRBJ2-1, reads DGGITQSPKYLFRKEGQNVTLSCEQNLNHDAMYWYRQDPGQGLRLIYYSQIVNDFQKGDIAEGYSVSREKKESFPLTVTSAQKNPTAFYLCASSIDALSSYNEQFFGPGTRLTVL.

This clone has only one observation. CDR3 bases: TGTGCCAGCAGCTTCAGGACAGGGGAAGATACGCAGTATTTT. Amino acid sequence: CASSFRTGEDTQYF. The chain uses TRBV6-5 and TRBJ2-3; the match to TRBD1 covers 9 bases. J lost 5 bases, V lost 6 bases, and 6 bases had no gene match. The CDR3 is made up of 14 amino acids. CDR1 is MNHEY and CDR2 is SVGAGI in the germline V gene.

V and J are TRBV11-1 and TRBJ2-2, with D perhaps TRBD2 (6 bases). The CDR3 loop spans 14 amino acids. The V gene's germline CDR1 is SGHAT and CDR2 FQDESV (reference sequence). The V end lost 0 bases, the J end lost 5 bases, and 7 bases lay between the germline ends. In DNA, the CDR3 is TGTGCCAGCAGCTTAGCTAGCGGTACCGGGGAGCTGTTTTTT. Its translation: CASSLASGTGELFF.

The chain employs TRBV4-1 and TRBJ1-2; tentative D call: TRBD1 (5 bases). The CDR3 consists of 16 residues. V was trimmed by 0 bases and J by 6 bases, leaving 17 bases between them. Germline-derived CDR1 and CDR2 are MGHRA and YSYEKL. CDR3 residues: CASSQDIQYRTNGYTF. CDR3 DNA sequence: TGCGCCAGCAGCCAAGATATTCAATACAGGACAAATGGCTACACCTTC.

The chain employs TRBV12-3 or TRBV12-4 and TRBJ1-1, with TRBD1 identical over 8 bases. With 4 bases clipped from V and 3 bases from J, the junction kept 1 base outside the gene matches. This CDR3 is built from 13 residues. This chain's CDR3 is CASSYRGDTEAFF. The CDR3 nucleotides are TGTGCCAGCAGTTACAGGGGGGACACTGAAGCTTTCTTT.

The J gene is TRBJ1-4, the V gene TRBV5-5, with TRBD1 identical over 8 bases. Germline V CDR1 and CDR2: SGHKS, YYEKEE (reference sequence). The CDR3 consists of 16 residues. V shed 4 bases and J 8 bases; nucleotides not matched to a gene: 13. As DNA, the CDR3 is TGTGCCAGCAGCCTTCAGCCCAGGGGGCGGCGCGAAAAACTGTTTTTT. It codes for CASSLQPRGRREKLFF.

V and J are TRBV10-2 and TRBJ2-1; D possibly corresponds to TRBD2 (5 bases). The CDR3 covers 12 residues. Trimming removed 7 bases from V and 8 bases from J, with 12 bases in between. Germline assignment: CDR1 WSHSY and CDR2 SAAADI. In nucleotides, the CDR3 is TGCGCCAGCAATAATCCGGGGTATGAGCAGTTCTTC. It yields the protein CASNNPGYEQFF.

This clone has more than one count but fewer than ten. The chain employs TRBV10-1 and TRBJ1-4, with D uncertain. V was pared by 5 bases and J by 3 bases, with 7 bases between. The CDR3 length is 13 residues. CDR1 WNHNN and CDR2 SYGVQD come from the germline V gene (reference sequence). In nucleotides, the CDR3 is TGCGCCAGCAGTCCTCAGGCTAATGAAAAACTGTTTTTT. It translates to CASSPQANEKLFF.

V and J are TRBV19 and TRBJ2-3; D is unresolved. This CDR3 has 12 residues. With 2 bases removed from V and 8 bases from J, the gap between germline ends came to 8 bases. Looked up from germline, CDR1 is LNHDA and CDR2 is SQIVND (reference sequence). CDR3 sequence (DNA): TGTGCCAGTAGTATAAAGCCCGGTACGCAGTATTTT. This encodes CASSIKPGTQYF.

The chain uses TRBV19 and TRBJ1-4, with D unclear. This CDR3 spans 15 amino acids. V gave up 3 bases and J gave up 8 bases, with 16 bases separating them. Germline assignment: CDR1 LNHDA and CDR2 SQIVND (reference sequence). CDR3 residues: CASSMRASGREKLFF. In nucleotides, the CDR3 is TGTGCCAGTAGTATGCGGGCCAGCGGTCGGGAAAAACTGTTTTTT.